Listed here is a single T cell receptor (beta chain). Its antigen is currently not known. Base qualities are not recorded, but no much larger clone differs from it by a single base. This record belongs to a study of shared clonotypes between healthy human individuals (TCRdb year 2020). Broadly, across the study: A couple of women and three men aged 18 to 49 years were included in the cohort. For each donor, three plates each were used for CD4 naive and CD4 memory, two plates were used for CD8 naive, and one plate was used for CD8 memory. To estimate repertoire size and how much clonotypes are shared between individuals, the study performed deep sequencing of blood TCR repertoires from a handful of healthy adults. To increase sequencing depth and limit assay-specific biases, different laboratories used diverse techniques to prepare libraries and sequence TCR repertoires. Each donor's leukapheresis produced roughly between roughly 0.85 and 10 billion PBMCs. Study-wide findings and limitations: Larger estimated clonotype richness was generally found for naive subsets than for memory subsets. The genetic and exposure-history diversity represented was limited by the small number of donors. Sampling was restricted to blood, and TCR repertoires in tissues likely differ from the TCR repertoires found in blood. About 5% of naive CD4, 3% to 4% of naive CD8, about 2.4% of memory CD4, and 0.4% of memory CD8 clonotypes were shared across a handful of donors. Higher generation probabilities were observed for clonotypes shared by all four sorted-subset donors than for non-shared clonotypes. Incomplete sequencing was indicated by rarefaction of sorted-subset datasets, despite the large sequencing depth. Based on pairwise subsampling, the degree of clonotype sharing among donors was expected to be affected by sequencing depth.

The germline V gene (reference sequence) sets CDR1 to LNHDA and CDR2 to SQIVND. From V the trimming removes 3 bases and from J it removes 4 bases, while the gene matches leave 7 bases of the junction unaccounted for. CDR3 length: 15 amino acids, cysteine to phenylalanine. This entry keeps only the CDR3 DNA: 45 bases, framed from base 1. Donors were healthy HIV-negative adults with no recently reported acute infections or vaccinations. Every donor was a Caucasian adult living in Nashville, Tennessee, USA. CD4+ T cells were enriched by magnetic negative selection; naive cells were then positively selected on CD45RA, and the negative fraction formed the memory subset. After blood collection by leukapheresis, PBMCs were isolated using Ficoll-Histopaque density gradient centrifugation and then cryopreserved in the vapor phase of liquid nitrogen. Purity and quantity of every magnetically sorted T cell population were checked by analytical flow cytometry. From each sorted fraction, genomic DNA was isolated and quantified by UV absorbance on a Nanodrop 2000c.

Using the deep immunoSEQ assay, multiplex PCR amplified TCR CDR3 regions from genomic DNA. For each cell subset, the extracted genomic DNA was distributed evenly across all wells of several immunoSEQ 96-well plates, and each plate served as one replicate. Each replicate PCR for sorted subsets received approximately 200 ng genomic DNA, equal to 28,000 or so T cell genomes. Purified libraries were quantified with a Qubit 3.0 fluorometer, sized on a Bioanalyzer 2100, and re-quantified with the KAPA Library Quantification kit. Every immunoSEQ 96-well plate was sequenced on a dedicated single-read 150-cycle Illumina NextSeq 550 flow cell. On the authors' methods: Because only junctional sequences without quality scores were contained in the immunoSEQ output, filtering matching that applied to full-length reads could not be performed. To assign V/J genes and CDR3, sequences were annotated using PyIR, a Python wrapper for IgBLAST v1.9, with IMGT germline references. Reads with weak V/J assignments (E-value above 1e-6), missing CDR3, stop codons, out-of-frame junctions, or ambiguous translated residues were removed. V3J clonotypes were defined as sequences sharing the same inferred V gene, J gene, and CDR3 amino acid sequence. The percentage overlap between two repertoires was calculated by dividing the number of shared unique clonotypes by the size of the smaller repertoire. Richness of each repertoire was evaluated using RTK rarefaction, the Chao1 estimator, and Recon v2.1 estimates of unobserved clonotypes. Generation probabilities for all TCRbeta clonotypes obtained by the gDNA method from a few donors were computed using OLGA. Held by TCRdb, this immuneACCESS table contains in-frame sequences only and omits some clones. Under half of the omission traces to an unresolved V gene where checked; the cause of the rest is unknown. The V and J calls and the clone size are those of that table, but D and trimming were determined from the DNA. This sample lists some 2,500,000 clones; 80% to 95% were detected once. In total, the top ten clones hold roughly 0.34% of the sample.

Sample: naive CD4+ T cells from PBMCs. The cell subset or site label, as the study defines it: CD45RA+ positively selected. This clonotype originated in a man aged 18-30 years in good health. Some clones in this sample may be carry-over from other donors' samples. The V gene is TRBV19 and the J gene is TRBJ1-2; 8 central bases correspond to TRBD1. The nucleotide sequence is given as TGTGCCAGTAGTATGGCAGGGGGCGGAGGCTATGGCTACACCTTC. This encodes CASSMAGGGGYGYTF.